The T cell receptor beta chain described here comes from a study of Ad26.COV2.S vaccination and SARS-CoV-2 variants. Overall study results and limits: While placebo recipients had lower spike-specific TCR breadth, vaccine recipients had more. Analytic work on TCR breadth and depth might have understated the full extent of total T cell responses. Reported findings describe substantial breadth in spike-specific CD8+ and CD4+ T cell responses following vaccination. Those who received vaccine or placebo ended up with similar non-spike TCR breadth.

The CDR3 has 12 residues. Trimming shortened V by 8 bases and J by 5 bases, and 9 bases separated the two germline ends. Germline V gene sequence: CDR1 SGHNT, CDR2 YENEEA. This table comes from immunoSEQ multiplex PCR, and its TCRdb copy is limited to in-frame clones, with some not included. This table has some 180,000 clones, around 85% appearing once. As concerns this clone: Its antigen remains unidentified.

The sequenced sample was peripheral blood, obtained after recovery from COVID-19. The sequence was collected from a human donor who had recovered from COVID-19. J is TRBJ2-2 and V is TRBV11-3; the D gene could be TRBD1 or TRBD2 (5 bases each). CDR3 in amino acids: CASAEGTGELFF. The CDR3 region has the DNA TGTGCCAGCGCTGAGGGGACCGGGGAGCTGTTTTTT. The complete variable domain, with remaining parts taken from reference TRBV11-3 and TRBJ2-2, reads EAGVVQSPRYKIIEKKQPVAFWCNPISGHNTLYWYLQNLGQGPELLIRYENEEAVDDSQLPKDRFSAERLKGVDSTLKIQPAELGDSAVYLCASAEGTGELFFGEGSRLTVL.